The next 18 T cell receptor beta chains were all read from a single sample in a study of T cell responses to AZD1222 COVID-19 vaccine. Data came from immunoSEQ multiplex PCR; TCRdb stores just in-frame clones and leaves some out. The table includes 100,000 to 150,000 clones, 85% to 90% detected once. The specimen comprised peripheral blood, sampled 28 days after the second AZD1222 dose. Every receptor here comes from an adult who received the AZD1222 COVID-19 vaccine.

The chain employs TRBV5-1 and TRBJ1-3; TRBD1 agrees at 8 bases. J gave up 3 bases and V 1 base, and 6 bases lay outside the gene matches. Germline assignment: CDR1 SGHRS and CDR2 YFSETQ. The CDR3 runs to 16 residues. CDR3 region: CASSLTGGQYGNTIYF. The CDR3 DNA follows: TGCGCCAGCAGCTTGACAGGGGGACAATATGGAAACACCATATATTTT.

This chain connects TRBV6-5 to TRBJ2-2, with no clear D. The CDR3 runs to 14 residues. Germline-derived CDR1 and CDR2 are MNHEY and SVGAGI. Trimming took off 6 bases at V and 4 bases at J, with 12 bases between the two ends. In DNA form, the CDR3 reads TGTGCCAGCAGACTAACAGTAATCACCGGGGAGCTGTTTTTT. This encodes CASRLTVITGELFF.

V is TRBV1 and J is TRBJ1-5. TRBV1 is described as a pseudogene. The CDR3 extends over 16 amino acids. The CDR3 DNA reads TGCACCAGCAGCCAAGATTTCCAGGCAGAGGGTCAGCCCCAGCATTTT. This codes for CTSSQDFQAEGQPQHF.

This chain connects TRBV7-2 to TRBJ2-7; 10 bases map to TRBD1. The CDR3 has 17 residues. Germline V lookup: CDR1 SGHTA, CDR2 FQGNSA. Trimming at V came to 5 bases and at J to 5 bases, leaving 15 bases not matched to a gene. DNA of the CDR3: TGTGCCAGCAGCCCAAACAGAGGGGGACAGGGGACCCACGAGCAGTACTTC. This encodes CASSPNRGGQGTHEQYF.

The chain employs TRBV4-2 and TRBJ2-5; TRBD2 matches at 9 bases. V was clipped by 4 bases and J by 3 bases; unmatched bases: 6. This CDR3 comprises 15 residues. The germline V gene encodes CDR1 LGHNA and CDR2 YNFKEQ. This CDR3 reads CASSRSTSGEETQYF. The DNA for the CDR3 is TGTGCCAGCAGCCGCTCGACTAGCGGAGAAGAGACCCAGTACTTC.

The chain carries TRBV5-1 and TRBJ2-1; D is unresolved. This CDR3 has 15 amino acids. Trimming shortened V by 2 bases and J by 5 bases, and 14 bases separated the two germline ends. Germline CDR1 reads SGHRS; CDR2 reads YFSETQ. The CDR3 DNA sequence: TGCGCCAGCAGCTTCGCTCCGACGCGAAACAATGAGCAGTTCTTC. It translates to CASSFAPTRNNEQFF.

This clone was recorded only once. The rearrangement links TRBV2 to TRBJ2-3; 7 positions agree with TRBD1. V trimming: 6 bases; J trimming: 2 bases; junction bases outside the gene matches: 8. The CDR3 loop spans 15 amino acids. CDR1 and CDR2 from the germline V gene are SNHLY and FYNNEI. CDR3 coding DNA: TGTGCCAGCAGACAAGACAGGGAGCACACAGATACGCAGTATTTT. Amino acid sequence: CASRQDREHTDTQYF.

The chain combines TRBV3-1 (or the pseudogene TRBV3-2) with TRBJ2-2; no clear D gene. The V end was cut by 5 bases, the J end by 2 bases, with 12 bases between. In germline, CDR1 is LGHDT, CDR2 YNNKEL (reference sequence). This CDR3 has 15 residues. In DNA, the CDR3 is TGTGCCAGCAGCAGATTGGGTCGAAACACCGGGGAGCTGTTTTTT. Encoded protein: CASSRLGRNTGELFF.

V gene TRBV7-9 combines with J gene TRBJ1-1; D uncertain. Trimming cost V 5 bases and J 1 base, with 8 bases left between them. Germline V CDR1 and CDR2: SEHNR, FQNEAQ (reference sequence). This CDR3 spans 13 amino acids. The CDR3 nucleotides read TGTGCCAGCAGCCCACCCAAGAACACTGAAGCTTTCTTT. This sequence encodes CASSPPKNTEAFF.

This rearrangement joins TRBV2 to TRBJ2-7; D is undetermined. This CDR3 contains 12 residues. Trimming removed 5 bases from V and 2 bases from J, with 7 bases in between. Per germline, CDR1 SNHLY and CDR2 FYNNEI. DNA of the CDR3: TGTGCCAGCAGTACTGAAACCTACGAGCAGTACTTC. This codes for CASSTETYEQYF.

The chain recombines TRBV6-6 with TRBJ1-2; possible D gene TRBD1, 6 bases. The CDR3 totals 13 residues. The germline gives CDR1 MNHNY, CDR2 SVGAGI (reference sequence). Trimming shortened V by 8 bases and J by 8 bases, and 18 bases separated the two germline ends. CDR3 region: CASSPTAGAGYTF. The CDR3 DNA follows: TGTGCCAGCTCTCCAACGGCAGGGGCAGGCTACACCTTC.

The rearrangement uses TRBV4-1 and TRBJ1-3, with 8 nucleotides matching TRBD1. The CDR3 has 16 amino acids. Germline values: CDR1 MGHRA, CDR2 YSYEKL. V lost 4 bases to trimming and J lost 0 bases; unmatched junction nucleotides: 5. Here the CDR3 DNA reads TGCGCCAGCAGCCCGACAGGGGCGTTCTCTGGAAACACCATATATTTT. Its protein product is CASSPTGAFSGNTIYF.

The chain uses TRBV3-1 (or the pseudogene TRBV3-2) and TRBJ1-1, with a possible D match to TRBD1 (5 bases). CDR3 length: 15 residues. Trimming took 0 bases from V and 1 from J, leaving 9 bases between them. Germline values: CDR1 LGHDT, CDR2 YNNKEL (reference sequence). CDR3 DNA sequence: TGTGCCAGCAGCCAAGAAATCGGGACGAACACTGAAGCTTTCTTT. This translates into CASSQEIGTNTEAFF.

The rearrangement links TRBV28 to TRBJ1-1; 7 bases map to TRBD1. Germline CDR1 reads MDHEN; CDR2 reads SYDVKM. The CDR3 covers 15 residues. V was clipped by 5 bases and J by 5 bases; unmatched bases: 11. The CDR3 loop reads CASSPSAGGRTEAFF. The CDR3 bases are TGTGCCAGCAGTCCCTCCGCAGGGGGAAGGACTGAAGCTTTCTTT.

This chain links TRBV25-1 with TRBJ1-6, with unresolved D. Germline loops: CDR1 MGHDK, CDR2 SYGVNS. This CDR3 spans 14 amino acids. Trimming left V 8 bases short and J 7 bases short, with 15 bases between. CDR3 sequence reads: CASGLRVTNSPLHF. The CDR3 region has the DNA TGTGCCAGCGGCCTCCGGGTGACCAATTCACCCCTCCACTTT.

The rearrangement joins TRBV29-1 to TRBJ1-2; the D gene is possibly TRBD1 (5 bases). Trimming shortened V by 0 bases and J by 4 bases, and 12 bases separated the two germline ends. CDR1 SQVTM and CDR2 ANQGSEA come from the germline V gene. This CDR3 comprises 14 residues. The CDR3 region is CSVEEVQGLYGYTF. The CDR3 DNA follows: TGCAGCGTTGAAGAGGTCCAGGGTCTCTATGGCTACACCTTC.

The V gene is TRBV14, the J gene TRBJ2-5, with D unresolved. The V gene's germline CDR1 is SGHDN and CDR2 FVKESK. V lost 3 bases to trimming and J lost 8 bases, with 13 bases between them. The CDR3 contains 13 residues. The CDR3 loop reads CASSQNTWGTQYF. The CDR3 nucleotides read TGTGCCAGCAGCCAGAACACCTGGGGAACCCAGTACTTC.

This CDR3 reads CASRVGQVPLYEQYF. CDR3 in DNA: TGTGCCAGCAGGGTGGGGCAGGTCCCCCTCTACGAGCAGTACTTC. The V gene is TRBV6-5, the J gene TRBJ2-7; TRBD1 is a possible D gene (5 bases). The CDR3 is 15 residues long. Per germline, CDR1 MNHEY and CDR2 SVGAGI. V was trimmed by 6 bases and J by 3 bases, leaving 18 bases between them.